One TCR beta chain is described in this entry. Its antigen remains unidentified. This sample is drawn from a study of naive and memory T cell subsets. Regarding the study as a whole: No ground truth validated the naive and memory repertoire findings.

The beta constant-region primer was an equimolar mix of two oligonucleotides covering TRBC1 and TRBC2. Nested alpha and beta constant-region primers with the SP2 primer drove four PCR rounds on ligated cDNA. TCRdb reprocessed the UMI-ligation and nested PCR reads via MiXCR and lists one record per CDR3 protein. The table shows 95,000 to 150,000 distinct CDR3 sequences, with approximately 37% occurring only once. V was trimmed by 5 bases and J by 7 bases, leaving 14 bases between them. Germline loops: CDR1 MDHEN, CDR2 SYDVKM. CDR3 size: 14 residues. This TCR derives from a human donor in good health. The sample taken for sequencing was central memory CD4+ T cells from blood. V and J are TRBV28 and TRBJ1-4; TRBD1 might be the D (5 bases). The CDR3 DNA reads TGTGCCAGCAGTCAGACCGGGACCCGTGAAAAACTGTTTTTT. It yields the protein CASSQTGTREKLFF.